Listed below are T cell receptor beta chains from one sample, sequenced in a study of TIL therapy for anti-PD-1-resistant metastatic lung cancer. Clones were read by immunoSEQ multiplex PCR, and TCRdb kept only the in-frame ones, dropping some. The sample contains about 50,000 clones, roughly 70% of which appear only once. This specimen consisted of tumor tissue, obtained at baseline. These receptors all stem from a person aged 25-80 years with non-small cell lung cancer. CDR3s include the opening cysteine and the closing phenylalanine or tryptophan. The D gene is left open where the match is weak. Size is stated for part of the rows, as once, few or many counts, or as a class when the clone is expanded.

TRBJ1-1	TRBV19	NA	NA	TGTGCCAGTAGTATGCTGAGAGAGAAAAACACTGAAGCTTTCTTT	CASSMLREKNTEAFF
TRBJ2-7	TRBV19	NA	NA	TGTGCCAGTAGTATCATGCAGGGCGGCGAGCAGTACTTC	CASSIMQGGEQYF
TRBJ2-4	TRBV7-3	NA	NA	TGTGCCAGCAGCTTAGAAACGAACAGGGCTAAAAACATTCAGTACTTC	CASSLETNRAKNIQYF
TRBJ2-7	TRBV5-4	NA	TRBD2	TGTGCCAGCAGCTTGCGCGGGAGGGCCGTCGCCTACGAGCAGTACTTC	CASSLRGRAVAYEQYF
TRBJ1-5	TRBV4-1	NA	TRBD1	TGCGCCAGCAGCCAAGTCCCAGGGGGCGATCAGCCCCAGCATTTT	CASSQVPGGDQPQHF
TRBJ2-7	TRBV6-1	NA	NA	TGTGCCAGCAGTGTTGCAGCCCCTCCCGGGACGGACTACGAGCAGTACTTC	CASSVAAPPGTDYEQYF
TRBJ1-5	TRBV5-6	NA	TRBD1	TGTGCCAGCAGCTCGAGGGGGACAGTAAGTCAGCCCCAGCATTTT	CASSSRGTVSQPQHF
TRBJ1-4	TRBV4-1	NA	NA	TGCGCCAGCAGCCACCTCAGGGTTTGGGCGGCTGAAAAACTGTTTTTT	CASSHLRVWAAEKLFF
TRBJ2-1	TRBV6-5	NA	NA	TGTGCCAGCAGCGAGAGTGGGTCGGGTTACAATGAGCAGTTCTTC	CASSESGSGYNEQFF
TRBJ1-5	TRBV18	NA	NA	TGTGCCAGCTCACCACGGACTGGGCCAGGTCAGCCCCAGCATTTT	CASSPRTGPGQPQHF
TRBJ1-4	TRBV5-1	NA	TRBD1	TGCGCCAGCAGCCTGGGGACAGGGGACGAAAAACTGTTTTTT	CASSLGTGDEKLFF
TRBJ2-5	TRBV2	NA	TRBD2	TGTGCCAGCAGTGACGAGCGGGGGGGCCGAGAGACCCAGTACTTC	CASSDERGGRETQYF
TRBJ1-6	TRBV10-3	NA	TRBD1	TGTGCCATCAGGAAAACAGGGGACAATTCACCCCTCCACTTT	CAIRKTGDNSPLHF
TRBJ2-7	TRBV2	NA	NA	TGTGCCAGCAGTGGATGGGATGAGCAGTACTTC	CASSGWDEQYF
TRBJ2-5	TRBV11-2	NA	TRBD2	TGTGCCAGCAGCCTCAGCGGGGGGGCCTCGGAGACCCAGTACTTC	CASSLSGGASETQYF
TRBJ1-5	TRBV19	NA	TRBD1	TGTGCCACCCGGACAGGGGATCAGCCCCAGCATTTT	CATRTGDQPQHF
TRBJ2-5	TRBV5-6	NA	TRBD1	TGTGCCAGCAGCTTCTTACAGGGGGAGACCCAGTACTTC	CASSFLQGETQYF
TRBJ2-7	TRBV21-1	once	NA	TGTGCCAGCAGGACCATCAGACAGGTACGAAGGTACGAGCAGTACTTC	CASRTIRQVRRYEQYF
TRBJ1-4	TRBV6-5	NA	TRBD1	TGTGCCAGCAGTTCACACAGGGGAAATGAAAAACTGTTTTTT	CASSSHRGNEKLFF